Listed below are T cell receptor beta chains from one sample, sequenced in a study of T-cell memory formation after mild COVID-19. TCRdb called the 5' RACE reads again in MiXCR, with one record for every CDR3 protein. In the table there are approximately 50,000 distinct CDR3 sequences, over 8.5% of which are singletons. The sequenced sample consisted of PBMCs or a T cell subset sorted from them (not recorded which). These receptors originate from an adult woman who had mild COVID-19 (a few samples of this study predate the infection). Cell type and time point are not known. Each CDR3 is given with its conserved first and last residue. The D gene is left open where the match is weak. Some rows mark clone size as missing; the rest say once, few, many or name a class of expanded clone.

J	V	size	D	CDR3	DNA
TRBJ2-7	TRBV7-2	.	TRBD2	CASSLSLSGLAGSYEQYF	TGTGCCAGCAGCTTGAGCTTGTCTGGCCTAGCGGGGTCCTACGAGCAGTACTTC
TRBJ2-7	TRBV10-3	.	.	CAISSPGQSWEQYF	TGTGCCATCAGTTCTCCGGGACAATCTTGGGAGCAGTACTTC
TRBJ1-1	TRBV9	many	TRBD1	CASSIRDRADTEAFF	TGTGCCAGCAGCATCCGCGACAGGGCCGACACTGAAGCTTTCTTT
TRBJ2-3	TRBV11-3	.	TRBD1	CASSPKRDSLDTQYF	TGTGCCAGCAGCCCTAAACGGGACAGTCTAGATACGCAGTATTTT
TRBJ2-7	TRBV13	few	.	CASSSPLPGEQYF	TGTGCCAGCAGCTCGCCCCTCCCGGGGGAGCAGTACTTC
TRBJ2-2	TRBV20-1	many	TRBD2	CSASAGAPDTGELFF	TGCAGTGCTAGTGCGGGAGCCCCTGACACCGGGGAGCTGTTTTTT
TRBJ1-4	TRBV4-3	.	TRBD1	CASSQDSHSRDRNEKLFF	TGCGCCAGCAGCCAAGATTCACACTCCCGGGACAGGAATGAAAAACTGTTTTTT
TRBJ1-5	TRBV12-3/TRBV12-4	many	.	CASLNTRGGGVTDSNQPQHF	TGTGCCAGCCTCAATACCCGGGGCGGGGGCGTTACCGATAGCAATCAGCCCCAGCATTTT
TRBJ2-1	TRBV11-3	.	TRBD2	CASSLDNSGRSIDEQFF	TGTGCCAGCAGCTTAGATAATAGCGGGAGAAGTATCGATGAGCAGTTCTTC
TRBJ2-1	TRBV20-1	few	TRBD2	CSARSGLGVIDEQFF	TGCAGTGCTAGATCGGGACTAGGAGTCATCGATGAGCAGTTCTTC
TRBJ2-5	TRBV7-6	.	.	CASSPDIGETQYF	TGTGCCAGCAGCCCTGACATAGGGGAGACCCAGTACTTC
TRBJ2-5	TRBV20-1	many	.	CSAKQATRAGTQYF	TGCAGTGCTAAACAGGCCACACGGGCCGGGACCCAGTACTTC
TRBJ2-1	TRBV24-1	.	.	CATSDSRAAGMVEQFF	TGTGCCACCAGTGATTCCCGGGCGGCCGGAATGGTCGAGCAGTTCTTC
TRBJ2-3	TRBV7-2	few	.	CASSLRGSSDTQYF	TGTGCCAGCAGCTTACGAGGGAGCTCAGATACGCAGTATTTT
TRBJ1-3	TRBV12-3/TRBV12-4	many	.	CASSSNTAGNTIYF	TGTGCCAGCAGCTCCAACACGGCTGGAAACACCATATATTTT